Presented here are 32 T cell receptor beta chains from one specimen sequenced in a study of CD8+CD57+ T cells in acquired aplastic anemia. All patients picked for sequencing had shown, by flow cytometry, an expansion of CD8+CD57+ cells. Genomic DNA constituted the template upon which TCR beta VDJ and CDR3 profiling was performed. TCRdb re-called the reads with MiXCR, one entry per CDR3 protein. The sample contains 200,000 to 250,000 distinct CDR3 sequences, 50% to 70% of which appear only once. The sample comprised sorted CD4+, CD8+, or CD8+CD57+ T cells (not recorded which) from PBMCs. The origin of the receptors is a human donor with aplastic anemia.

This clonotype was picked up many times. The rearrangement uses TRBV6-1 and TRBJ1-5; TRBD1 agrees at 10 bases. Germline V gene data show CDR1 as MNHNS and CDR2 as SASEGT. V was pared by 6 bases and J by 2 bases, with 4 bases of the junction left unmatched. The CDR3 extends over 15 amino acids. The CDR3 loop is CASRETGGGNQPQHF. Here the CDR3 DNA reads TGTGCCAGCAGAGAGACAGGGGGCGGCAATCAGCCCCAGCATTTT.

The chain couples TRBV19 to TRBJ1-5; the match to TRBD1 covers 8 bases. V lost 8 bases and J lost 9; bases outside the gene matches: 6. The CDR3 contains 12 residues. Germline V lookup: CDR1 LNHDA, CDR2 SQIVND (reference sequence). The CDR3 DNA is TGTGCCAGTGGGACAGGTGTGTGGCCCCAGCATTTT. Residues: CASGTGVWPQHF.

The chain has TRBV7-9 and TRBJ2-7; TRBD2 aligns across 7 bases. CDR1 SEHNR and CDR2 FQNEAQ come from the germline V gene (reference sequence). The V segment lost 3 bases and the J segment 6 bases; nucleotides outside the gene matches: 11. The CDR3 spans 15 residues. CDR3 bases: TGTGCCAGCAGCTTTGCGGGCGGGGGAAGCAGCGAGCAGTACTTC. Translating gives CASSFAGGGSSEQYF.

The chain uses TRBV19 and TRBJ2-3; D not certain. Germline lookup yields CDR1 LNHDA and CDR2 SQIVND (reference sequence). The CDR3 runs to 13 residues. Trimming pared 10 bases from V and 0 bases from J, leaving 11 bases between. The CDR3 region is CATRAASTDTQYF. CDR3 nucleotides: TGTGCCACCCGCGCGGCTAGCACAGATACGCAGTATTTT.

This clonotype was found once. The gene calls are TRBV7-3 and TRBJ1-2; a possible D gene is TRBD1 (6 bases). CDR3 size: 13 residues. CDR1 SGHTA and CDR2 FQGTGA come from the germline V gene. Trimming pared 2 bases from V and 6 bases from J, leaving 10 bases between. The CDR3 coding sequence is TGTGCCAGCAGCTTAGGGGGGGGCCATGGCTACACCTTC. This translates into CASSLGGGHGYTF.

The rearrangement joins TRBV12-3 or TRBV12-4 to TRBJ1-2; TRBD1 agrees at 9 bases. The CDR3 runs 17 residues. The ends lost 5 bases at V and 2 bases at J; junction bases unmatched: 12. The CDR3 sequence: CASSGTGGAGRNYGYTF. CDR3 bases: TGTGCCAGCAGTGGAACAGGGGGCGCTGGGCGGAACTATGGCTACACCTTC.

The genes are TRBV2 and TRBJ2-7; 10 bases map to TRBD1. The junction had 10 bases not matched to a gene; V was cut back by 3 bases and J by 8 bases. Germline V gives CDR1 SNHLY, CDR2 FYNNEI. This CDR3 contains 15 residues. The DNA of the CDR3 is TGTGCCAGCAGTGAGTTAAGACAGGGGGCCTCTCAGCAGTACTTC. Its protein is CASSELRQGASQQYF.

The chain couples TRBV24-1 to TRBJ2-2; D call uncertain. CDR1 is KGHDR and CDR2 is SFDVKD in the germline V gene. There are 15 residues in the CDR3. V dropped 3 bases and J dropped 0 bases, with 7 bases sitting between them. The CDR3 loop reads CATSDPTPNTGELFF. CDR3 DNA: TGTGCCACCAGTGATCCGACACCGAACACCGGGGAGCTGTTTTTT.

The rearrangement uses TRBV7-3 and TRBJ1-6; 7 bases map to TRBD1. The CDR3 length is 14 residues. Germline CDR1 SGHTA, CDR2 FQGTGA. After removal of 5 bases from V and 7 bases from J, the junction contained 5 bases not matched to a gene. The CDR3: CASSVGQTNSPLHF. In DNA, the CDR3 is TGTGCCAGCAGCGTGGGACAGACCAATTCACCCCTCCACTTT.

Note on this clonotype: The junction and the germline gene differ at one end; a read error may be behind it. CDR3 nucleotide sequence: TGTGCCAGCAGTGTCGAGGGTGGGTATGGCTACACCTTC. It yields the protein CASSVEGGYGYTF. V gene TRBV5-1 combines with J gene TRBJ1-2; no clear D gene. There are 13 residues in the CDR3. CDR1 is SGHRS, CDR2 YFSETQ, per germline.

This clonotype occurred a few times. The genes are TRBV7-8 and TRBJ2-7; perhaps TRBD1 as D (7 bases). Per germline, CDR1 SGHVS and CDR2 FQNEAQ. There are 14 residues in the CDR3. V gave up 3 bases and J gave up 4 bases, with 13 bases separating them. CDR3 region: CASSFTGDSYEQYF. In DNA form, the CDR3 reads TGTGCCAGCAGCTTTACAGGGGACTCTTACGAGCAGTACTTC.

This chain joins TRBV15 and TRBJ2-7, with 10 bases identical to TRBD1. The CDR3 totals 16 residues. Trimming removed 2 bases from V and 2 bases from J; junction bases left unmatched: 6. The V gene's germline CDR1 is LNHNV and CDR2 YYDKDF (reference sequence). CDR3: CATSRMGDRGAYEQYF. The CDR3 coding sequence is TGTGCCACCAGCAGAATGGGGGACAGGGGTGCCTACGAGCAGTACTTC.

This sequence joins TRBV10-3 and TRBJ1-4, with a possible D match to TRBD1 (5 bases). The CDR3 contains 14 residues. CDR1 and CDR2 from the germline V gene are ENHRY and SYGVKD. Trimming removed 10 bases at V and 3 bases at J, with 15 bases between. The chain's CDR3 is CASRSPGSNEKLFF. CDR3 DNA sequence: TGTGCCAGCAGATCTCCAGGGTCTAATGAAAAACTGTTTTTT.

This chain joins TRBV29-1 and TRBJ1-4; the D is unclear. The germline V gene has CDR1 SQVTM and CDR2 ANQGSEA. The CDR3 extends over 14 amino acids. V dropped 6 bases and J dropped 8 bases, with 19 bases sitting between them. CDR3 protein: CSVVAVGGGEKLFF. CDR3 DNA sequence: TGCAGCGTCGTGGCGGTTGGTGGAGGGGAAAAACTGTTTTTT.

The rearrangement joins TRBV10-3 to TRBJ1-5; the D gene is possibly TRBD1 (6 bases). The germline V and J ends were trimmed by 6 bases and 1 base, with 25 bases remaining between them. The CDR3 has 19 amino acids. The germline V gene encodes CDR1 ENHRY and CDR2 SYGVKD. The CDR3 region is CAISDQPWTEKGSNQPQHF. CDR3 nucleotides: TGTGCCATCAGCGATCAACCTTGGACAGAAAAGGGGAGCAATCAGCCCCAGCATTTT.

This clonotype has only a few counts. V and J are TRBV7-3 and TRBJ2-2; the D is unclear. Trimming took 5 bases from V and 1 from J, leaving 5 bases between them. This CDR3 is built from 13 residues. Germline CDR1 and CDR2: SGHTA and FQGTGA. The CDR3 sequence is CASSRGNTGELFF. CDR3 DNA sequence: TGTGCCAGCAGCCGTGGGAACACCGGGGAGCTGTTTTTT.

This clonotype was seen a few times. One junction end disagrees with the germline gene, perhaps due to a read error. The gene calls are TRBV5-1 and TRBJ2-7; D perhaps matches TRBD1 (7 bases). The CDR3 has 13 residues. The V gene's germline CDR1 is SGHRS and CDR2 YFSETQ. The CDR3 region is CASSSGGTDREDF. The CDR3 nucleotides are TGCGCCAGCAGCTCAGGGGGAACCGACAGGGAGGACTTC.

V gene TRBV9 combines with J gene TRBJ1-1, with D unresolved. The CDR3 spans 14 residues. CDR1 and CDR2 from the germline V gene are SGDLS and YYNGEE. Trimming shortened V by 0 bases and J by 4 bases, and 10 bases separated the two germline ends. The CDR3 region has the DNA TGTGCCAGCAGCGTAGACCCGGGGAGCACTGAAGCTTTCTTT. Its protein product is CASSVDPGSTEAFF.

This clonotype was found a few times. V and J are TRBV12-3 or TRBV12-4 and TRBJ2-7; D unclear. There are 12 residues in the CDR3. V gave up 2 bases and J gave up 4 bases, with 6 bases separating them. CDR3 DNA: TGTGCCAGCAGTTTAAACGGATACGAGCAGTACTTC. Amino acids: CASSLNGYEQYF.

The chain links TRBV24-1 to TRBJ1-1, with D unresolved. This CDR3 is 13 amino acids long. CDR1 KGHDR and CDR2 SFDVKD come from the germline V gene. The ends were cut back, 7 bases at V and 9 bases at J, with 17 bases in the middle. CDR3 sequence reads: CATRGREGDKAFF. The DNA for the CDR3 is TGTGCCACCAGAGGAAGAGAGGGCGACAAAGCTTTCTTT.

This chain connects TRBV20-1 to TRBJ1-1; 8 bases fit TRBD1. Germline lookup yields CDR1 DFQATT and CDR2 SNEGSKA (reference sequence). This CDR3 has 12 residues. As DNA, the CDR3 is TGCAGATCCGGACAGGGCATCACTGAAGCTTTCTTT. This encodes CRSGQGITEAFF.

This clonotype was counted at least ten times. CDR3 nucleotide sequence: TGCGCCAGCAGCCAAGCAGTAGGATACACCGGGGAGCTGTTTTTT. As protein: CASSQAVGYTGELFF. The rearrangement uses TRBV4-1 and TRBJ2-2; D gene ambiguous. CDR3 length: 15 residues. CDR1 and CDR2 from the germline V gene are MGHRA and YSYEKL. With 1 base removed from V and 3 bases from J, the gap between germline ends came to 9 bases.

In the case of this clonotype: One end of the junction fails to match germline, which may point to a read error. V is TRBV7-3 and J is TRBJ1-6, with a possible D match to TRBD1 (6 bases). Germline-derived CDR1 and CDR2 are SGHTA and FQGTGA. This CDR3 region has 16 residues. The CDR3 spells CASILGKGRGNSPLHF. Here the CDR3 DNA reads TGTGCCAGCATCTTAGGAAAAGGCAGGGGAAATTCACCCCTCCACTTT. Full variable domain (missing parts from reference TRBV7-3 and TRBJ1-6): GAGVSQTPSNKVTEKGKYVELRCDPISGHTALYWYRQSLGQGPEFLIYFQGTGAADDSGLPNDRFFAVRPEGSVSTLKIQRTERGDSAVYLCASILGKGRGNSPLHFGNGTRLTVT.

The rearrangement joins TRBV20-1 to TRBJ1-4, with a weak D call TRBD1 (5 bases). This CDR3 is built from 13 residues. CDR1 and CDR2 (germline): DFQATT, SNEGSKA (reference sequence). V shed 5 bases and J shed 8 bases, with 15 bases lying between them. The CDR3 is CSARRAGMEKLFF. DNA for the CDR3: TGCAGTGCTCGCAGGGCTGGAATGGAAAAACTGTTTTTT.

The chain has TRBV15 and TRBJ2-1; D gene ambiguous. V was clipped by 4 bases and J by 0 bases, with 7 bases between them. CDR3 length: 14 residues. Germline CDR1 reads LNHNV; CDR2 reads YYDKDF (reference sequence). CDR3 loop: CATSIRASYNEQFF. The CDR3 DNA sequence: TGTGCCACCAGCATTCGGGCCTCCTACAATGAGCAGTTCTTC.

This clonotype was detected only a few times. The chain is built from TRBV7-9 and TRBJ1-1; D is undetermined. Germline CDR1 SEHNR, CDR2 FQNEAQ (reference sequence). The CDR3 contains 14 residues. Deletions cut 4 bases from V and 6 bases from J, with 15 bases between. CDR3 sequence reads: CASSSTVRHSEAFF. DNA of the CDR3: TGTGCCAGCAGCTCAACTGTAAGACACTCTGAAGCTTTCTTT.

V usage is TRBV4-1 and J usage is TRBJ1-1; D might be TRBD1 (6 bases). The germline V and J ends were trimmed by 1 base and 3 bases, with 9 bases remaining between them. Germline CDR1 is MGHRA and CDR2 is YSYEKL. CDR3 length: 14 amino acids. CDR3 sequence (DNA): TGCGCCAGCAGCCAAGGACAGGCCTACACTGAAGCTTTCTTT. Protein product: CASSQGQAYTEAFF.

The genes are TRBV20-1 and TRBJ2-2; tentative D call: TRBD2 (6 bases). Germline assignment: CDR1 DFQATT and CDR2 SNEGSKA (reference sequence). The length of the CDR3 is 14 residues. V gave up 7 bases and J gave up 0 bases, with 12 bases separating them. The CDR3 loop reads CSGERGTNTGELFF. The CDR3 bases are TGCAGTGGTGAGCGCGGGACGAACACCGGGGAGCTGTTTTTT.

This clonotype was seen a few times. The V and J genes are TRBV28 and TRBJ1-2; possible D gene TRBD1, 6 bases. CDR3 length equals 14 residues. The V gene's germline CDR1 is MDHEN and CDR2 SYDVKM. With 2 bases removed from V and 5 bases from J, the gap between germline ends came to 12 bases. The chain's CDR3 is CASSLAGQLYGYTF. CDR3 bases: TGTGCCAGCAGTTTAGCCGGACAGTTATATGGCTACACCTTC.

The rearrangement joins TRBV7-6 to TRBJ2-7; D may be TRBD2 (6 bases). The CDR3 has 13 amino acids. CDR1 and CDR2 (germline): SGHVS, FNYEAQ. V lost 5 bases, J lost 3 bases, and 11 bases lay in between. The CDR3, as DNA: TGTGCCAGCAGCCGACTAGACAGCTACGAGCAGTACTTC. It yields the protein CASSRLDSYEQYF.

The chain carries TRBV20-1 and TRBJ2-7; weak D call: TRBD1 (7 bases). The length of the CDR3 is 12 residues. V was shortened by 4 bases and J by 9 bases, with 16 bases between the two germline ends. Germline CDR1 is DFQATT and CDR2 is SNEGSKA (reference sequence). CDR3 sequence (DNA): TGCAGTGCTACCCTCAGGGGGGAGGCGCAGTACTTC. Translation: CSATLRGEAQYF.

The CDR3 nucleotides are TGTGCCAGCAGTGCGGGTAGCGGGGTTCAGTCGGCGGACGAGCAGTACTTC. Its translation: CASSAGSGVQSADEQYF. The chain links TRBV25-1 to TRBJ2-7; 8 bases are shared with TRBD2. J gave up 5 bases and V 4 bases, and 16 bases lay outside the gene matches. The CDR3 spans 17 residues. Germline V gives CDR1 MGHDK, CDR2 SYGVNS.